This paragraph covers one T cell receptor (beta chain) sequence. Per germline, CDR1 SNHLY and CDR2 FYNNEI. V gave up 7 bases and J gave up 11 bases, with 21 bases separating them. This CDR3 is built from 14 residues. The source of the sample is a study of blood T cell repertoires in COVID-19. On the study more broadly: From T cells, B-cell-depleted T cells, or PBMCs came the material, which was cDNA or gDNA.

The protocol was immunoSEQ multiplex PCR, while the TCRdb copy is restricted to in-frame clones and leaves out a portion. The data contain approximately 480,000 clones, approximately 92% of them singletons. V usage is TRBV2 and J usage is TRBJ2-4; weak D call: TRBD1 (6 bases). The sequence derives from a man between 18 and 35 years old with COVID-19, enrolled during active disease. Sequencing was done on a sample of peripheral blood. DNA for the CDR3: TGTGCCAGCAAGCCGACAGGTTTGGGGGTGGTTCAGTACTTC. Amino acids: CASKPTGLGVVQYF.